The rows below give T cell receptor beta chains drawn from one sample of a study of graft-versus-host responses after intestinal transplantation. Produced via immunoSEQ multiplex PCR; TCRdb's table is partial and in-frame only. The table has around 50,000 clones, roughly nine tenths seen once. These receptors' antigens are unknown. The starting material was unstimulated CD4+ T cells sorted from spleen or lymph node cells, obtained before transplant. The receptors were gathered from a human donor who was the organ donor for an intestinal transplant. Both conserved end residues are part of each CDR3. D genes are given only for firm matches. Size is stated for part of the rows, as once, few or many counts, or as a class when the clone is expanded.

v_gene,len,j_gene,d_gene,abundance,CDR3nt,CDR3aa
TRBV6-5,14,TRBJ1-1,.,few,TGTGCCAGCAGGGGGGCAGGTCCCCATTCTGAAGCTTTCTTT,CASRGAGPHSEAFF
TRBV5-6,18,TRBJ2-3,.,.,TGTGCCAGCAGCTTGAGGTCGGGAGTAAGATCTAGCACAGATACGCAGTATTTT,CASSLRSGVRSSTDTQYF
TRBV5-4,17,TRBJ2-3,TRBD2,.,TGTGCCAGCAGCTCCGGGACTAGCGGGACTAGCACAGATACGCAGTATTTT,CASSSGTSGTSTDTQYF
TRBV27,16,TRBJ2-1,TRBD1,.,TGTGCCAGCAGTTCCCTCTCGACAGGGGCCTACAATGAGCAGTTCTTC,CASSSLSTGAYNEQFF
TRBV5-1,15,TRBJ2-3,.,.,TGCGCCAGCAGCTCGACTGCCCTTAGCACAGATACGCAGTATTTT,CASSSTALSTDTQYF
TRBV5-1,13,TRBJ2-5,.,.,TGCGCCAGCAGCTTGGGAGGTCAAGAGACCCAGTACTTC,CASSLGGQETQYF
TRBV19,15,TRBJ2-5,TRBD2,.,TGTGCCAGTAGTATAGCGGGACGGACTAGTAGTCCCCAGTACTTC,CASSIAGRTSSPQYF
TRBV5-1,16,TRBJ2-7,TRBD2,.,TGCGCCAGCAGCTTGCGTCTTAGCGGGAGTACTTACGAGCAGTACTTC,CASSLRLSGSTYEQYF
TRBV2,15,TRBJ2-5,TRBD2,.,TGTGCCAGCAGTGAAGCCATAGCGGGACTAGAGACCCAGTACTTC,CASSEAIAGLETQYF
TRBV11-2,14,TRBJ1-1,.,.,TGTGCCAGCAGCTTAGATATGGGGGGAACTGAAGCTTTCTTT,CASSLDMGGTEAFF
TRBV7-2,12,TRBJ2-7,.,.,TGTGCCAGCAGCTTGGCCACCTACGAGCAGTACTTC,CASSLATYEQYF
TRBV5-1,16,TRBJ2-5,TRBD2,.,TGCGCCAGCAGCTCCACTTCTAGCGGGAAGGGGGAGACCCAGTACTTC,CASSSTSSGKGETQYF
TRBV25-1,16,TRBJ1-4,.,few,TGTGCCAGCAGTGTCAGGACACTCAGCCGTAATGAAAAACTGTTTTTT,CASSVRTLSRNEKLFF
TRBV7-2,16,TRBJ2-1,TRBD2,once,TGTGCCAGCAGCTCATTCCTCCCGGGACTAGCGAGTGAGCAGTTCTTC,CASSSFLPGLASEQFF
TRBV5-6,15,TRBJ2-3,TRBD1,.,TGTGCCAGCAGCTTGGGGGACAGGGTCACTGATACGCAGTATTTT,CASSLGDRVTDTQYF
TRBV9,13,TRBJ2-5,.,.,TGTGCCAGGGGTTTAATCCGGGAAGAGACCCAGTACTTC,CARGLIREETQYF